The rows below give T cell receptor beta chains drawn from one sample of a study of control samples from healthy donors and cancer patients. The repertoire was sequenced with immunoSEQ multiplex PCR; TCRdb's copy has only in-frame clones and lacks some. The sample gives 90,000 or so clones, about 81% of which show up once; around 35% is in the top ten. Sequencing was carried out using PBMCs. These receptors all stem from an older man with lung cancer. Each CDR3 is given with its conserved first and last residue. The D gene is left open where the match is weak. Clone size is not always given. Where it is, it says once, few, many or a class for expanded clones.

len: 13; j_gene: TRBJ1-1; v_gene: TRBV12-3/TRBV12-4; d_gene: TRBD1; abundance: NA; CDR3nt: TGTGCCAGCAGGGGACAGGGCAACACTGAAGCTTTCTTT; CDR3aa: CASRGQGNTEAFF
len: 16; j_gene: TRBJ2-1; v_gene: TRBV5-1; d_gene: TRBD2; abundance: NA; CDR3nt: TGCGCCAGCAGCCCGAGGACTAGCGGACACGGAAATGAGCAGTTCTTC; CDR3aa: CASSPRTSGHGNEQFF
len: 13; j_gene: TRBJ1-1; v_gene: TRBV7-2; d_gene: NA; abundance: NA; CDR3nt: TGTGCCAGCAGCTTAGCGATAGGGGGGTATGGGTTCTTT; CDR3aa: CASSLAIGGYGFF
len: 14; j_gene: TRBJ2-7; v_gene: TRBV7-9; d_gene: NA; abundance: NA; CDR3nt: TGTGCCAGCAGCTTAATGAGGGACGGACACGAGCAGTACTTC; CDR3aa: CASSLMRDGHEQYF
len: 13; j_gene: TRBJ1-2; v_gene: TRBV29-1; d_gene: NA; abundance: NA; CDR3nt: TGCAGCGTTGAAGCTGCAGGTAACTATGGCTACACCTTC; CDR3aa: CSVEAAGNYGYTF
len: 15; j_gene: TRBJ2-4; v_gene: TRBV19; d_gene: NA; abundance: NA; CDR3nt: TGTGCCAGTAGTATGGAGAGGGCCGCCAAAAACATTCAGTACTTC; CDR3aa: CASSMERAAKNIQYF
len: 15; j_gene: TRBJ2-3; v_gene: TRBV30; d_gene: NA; abundance: NA; CDR3nt: TGTGCCTGGAGTCGGGGAGGGGGCTACACAGATACGCAGTATTTT; CDR3aa: CAWSRGGGYTDTQYF
len: 14; j_gene: TRBJ2-3; v_gene: TRBV19; d_gene: NA; abundance: NA; CDR3nt: TGTGCCAGTAGTATGGCGGGGGCCACAGATACGCAGTATTTT; CDR3aa: CASSMAGATDTQYF
len: 15; j_gene: TRBJ1-2; v_gene: TRBV6-6; d_gene: TRBD1; abundance: NA; CDR3nt: TGTGCCAGCAGGACATCCCGGGACAGGGATTTTGGCTACACCTTC; CDR3aa: CASRTSRDRDFGYTF
len: 17; j_gene: TRBJ2-7; v_gene: TRBV21-1; d_gene: NA; abundance: NA; CDR3nt: TGTGCCAGCAGACGGTCGTCTCAGAACAGGGGGCCGTACGAGCAGTACTTC; CDR3aa: CASRRSSQNRGPYEQYF
len: 14; j_gene: TRBJ1-1; v_gene: TRBV5-1; d_gene: NA; abundance: NA; CDR3nt: TGCGCCAGCAGCCGCGAGGGGGTGAACACTGAAGCTTTCTTT; CDR3aa: CASSREGVNTEAFF
len: 11; j_gene: TRBJ2-3; v_gene: TRBV12-3/TRBV12-4; d_gene: NA; abundance: NA; CDR3nt: TGTGCCAGCAGTCCCGACCGGGGGCAGTATTTT; CDR3aa: CASSPDRGQYF
len: 11; j_gene: TRBJ1-1; v_gene: TRBV20-1; d_gene: NA; abundance: NA; CDR3nt: TGCAGTGCTAGATACCTAGGGCAAGCTTTCTTT; CDR3aa: CSARYLGQAFF
len: 14; j_gene: TRBJ1-3; v_gene: TRBV2; d_gene: NA; abundance: NA; CDR3nt: TGTGCCAGCAGTCCTAGGGTGTCTGGAAACACCATATATTTT; CDR3aa: CASSPRVSGNTIYF
len: 12; j_gene: TRBJ2-2; v_gene: TRBV2; d_gene: NA; abundance: NA; CDR3nt: TGTGCCAGCAGTGAATTAGGGGGGGAGCTGTTTTTT; CDR3aa: CASSELGGELFF
len: 16; j_gene: TRBJ1-3; v_gene: TRBV6-5; d_gene: NA; abundance: NA; CDR3nt: TGTGCCAGCAGTTACTCGTTCAGTCGGTCGGGAAACACCATATATTTT; CDR3aa: CASSYSFSRSGNTIYF
len: 16; j_gene: TRBJ1-1; v_gene: TRBV13; d_gene: NA; abundance: NA; CDR3nt: TGTGCCAGCAGCTTGGAGCGGGAGGGCTTTGGCACTGAAGCTTTCTTT; CDR3aa: CASSLEREGFGTEAFF
len: 15; j_gene: TRBJ2-2; v_gene: TRBV6-5; d_gene: TRBD1; abundance: NA; CDR3nt: TGTGCCAGTTATAGACAGGGATCGGGTGCCGGGGAGCTGTTTTTT; CDR3aa: CASYRQGSGAGELFF
len: 14; j_gene: TRBJ2-2; v_gene: TRBV7-6; d_gene: NA; abundance: once; CDR3nt: TGTGCCAGCACCTCGGACAGGAACACCGGGGAGCTGTTTTTT; CDR3aa: CASTSDRNTGELFF
len: 17; j_gene: TRBJ1-3; v_gene: TRBV18; d_gene: NA; abundance: NA; CDR3nt: TGTGCCAGCTCACCAGGTGTTGGCCTGAGCTCTGGAAACACCATATATTTT; CDR3aa: CASSPGVGLSSGNTIYF
len: 17; j_gene: TRBJ1-5; v_gene: TRBV12-2; d_gene: NA; abundance: NA; CDR3nt: TGTGCAAGTCGCTCCCGGGACGACAGGGGCGGCAATCAGCCCCAGCATTTT; CDR3aa: CASRSRDDRGGNQPQHF
len: 14; j_gene: TRBJ2-7; v_gene: TRBV18; d_gene: NA; abundance: NA; CDR3nt: TGTGCCAGCTCATCTCGGGACAACTCCTACGAGCAGTACTTC; CDR3aa: CASSSRDNSYEQYF
len: 14; j_gene: TRBJ2-7; v_gene: TRBV7-2; d_gene: NA; abundance: NA; CDR3nt: TGTGCCAGCAGCTTAGGTCGAGGGGGCTACGAGCAGTACTTC; CDR3aa: CASSLGRGGYEQYF
len: 16; j_gene: TRBJ1-1; v_gene: TRBV7-9; d_gene: TRBD1; abundance: NA; CDR3nt: TGTGCCAGCAGCTTAGCGAAGAGACAGGGTGAGTGGAAAGCTTTCTTT; CDR3aa: CASSLAKRQGEWKAFF
len: 16; j_gene: TRBJ2-1; v_gene: TRBV7-7; d_gene: TRBD2; abundance: NA; CDR3nt: TGTGCCAGCAGCCGAGGGACTAGCGGGACATACAATGAGCAGTTCTTC; CDR3aa: CASSRGTSGTYNEQFF
len: 19; j_gene: TRBJ2-3; v_gene: TRBV13; d_gene: NA; abundance: NA; CDR3nt: TGTGCCAGCGCCTTGTGGTCGGCCGAGGGCCTCTATAGCACAGATACGCAGTATTTT; CDR3aa: CASALWSAEGLYSTDTQYF
len: 13; j_gene: TRBJ2-5; v_gene: TRBV6-2/TRBV6-3; d_gene: NA; abundance: NA; CDR3nt: TGTGCCAGCAGTTACCAAGGGCCCCTCACCCAGTACTTC; CDR3aa: CASSYQGPLTQYF
len: 16; j_gene: TRBJ2-7; v_gene: TRBV6-1; d_gene: TRBD2; abundance: NA; CDR3nt: TGTGCCAGCAGTGAAGCGGGACTAGCGGGGGGCTACGAGCAGTACTTC; CDR3aa: CASSEAGLAGGYEQYF
len: 17; j_gene: TRBJ2-5; v_gene: TRBV7-8; d_gene: TRBD2; abundance: NA; CDR3nt: TGTGCCAGCAGCTTAGCGCCTAGCGGGGTGTGGCAAGAGACCCAGTACTTC; CDR3aa: CASSLAPSGVWQETQYF
len: 11; j_gene: TRBJ2-7; v_gene: TRBV2; d_gene: TRBD2; abundance: NA; CDR3nt: TGTGCCAGCAGGGGAGCGGGGGAGCAGTACTTC; CDR3aa: CASRGAGEQYF
len: 15; j_gene: TRBJ2-7; v_gene: TRBV9; d_gene: NA; abundance: NA; CDR3nt: TGTGCCAGCAGCTTAGGTGGGGGCGAGCTGGTTGAGCAGTACTTC; CDR3aa: CASSLGGGELVEQYF
len: 14; j_gene: TRBJ1-1; v_gene: TRBV5-1; d_gene: TRBD1; abundance: NA; CDR3nt: TGCGCCAGCAGCTTTAGGACAGGGAACACTGAAGCTTTCTTT; CDR3aa: CASSFRTGNTEAFF
len: 15; j_gene: TRBJ2-2; v_gene: TRBV19; d_gene: TRBD2; abundance: NA; CDR3nt: TGTGCCAGTAGTATGCGGGGGGCCAACACCGGGGAGCTGTTTTTT; CDR3aa: CASSMRGANTGELFF
len: 14; j_gene: TRBJ2-5; v_gene: TRBV28; d_gene: TRBD1; abundance: few; CDR3nt: TGTGCCAGCAGTTACCGGGACAGGGGAGAGACCCAGTACTTC; CDR3aa: CASSYRDRGETQYF
len: 11; j_gene: TRBJ2-7; v_gene: TRBV30; d_gene: NA; abundance: NA; CDR3nt: TGTGCCTGGAGTGCCCTTTACGAGCAGTACTTC; CDR3aa: CAWSALYEQYF
len: 14; j_gene: TRBJ1-4; v_gene: TRBV6-5; d_gene: TRBD1; abundance: once; CDR3nt: TGTGCCAGCAGCCTACAGGGGTCTAATGAAAAACTGTTTTTT; CDR3aa: CASSLQGSNEKLFF
len: 17; j_gene: TRBJ2-7; v_gene: TRBV19; d_gene: NA; abundance: NA; CDR3nt: TGTGCCAGTAGTACAGGGGTTGAGGGGGGACGAGGCTACGAGCAGTACTTC; CDR3aa: CASSTGVEGGRGYEQYF
len: 15; j_gene: TRBJ2-2; v_gene: TRBV3-1/TRBV3-2; d_gene: NA; abundance: NA; CDR3nt: TGTGCCAGCAGCCAAGATACCAGGCGAACCGGGGAGCTGTTTTTT; CDR3aa: CASSQDTRRTGELFF
len: 14; j_gene: TRBJ2-1; v_gene: TRBV7-9; d_gene: NA; abundance: once; CDR3nt: TGTGCCAGCAGCTTATCAGCCTTCGAGAATGAGCAGTTCTTC; CDR3aa: CASSLSAFENEQFF
len: 15; j_gene: TRBJ2-5; v_gene: TRBV7-3; d_gene: TRBD1; abundance: NA; CDR3nt: TGTGCCAGCAGCTTGTCAGGACAGGGCCAAGAGACCCAGTACTTC; CDR3aa: CASSLSGQGQETQYF
len: 15; j_gene: TRBJ2-7; v_gene: TRBV3-1/TRBV3-2; d_gene: TRBD2; abundance: NA; CDR3nt: TGTGCCAGCAGCACCGCCGGGACTAGGGGTCGCGAGCAGTACTTC; CDR3aa: CASSTAGTRGREQYF
len: 14; j_gene: TRBJ2-3; v_gene: TRBV6-5; d_gene: NA; abundance: NA; CDR3nt: TGTGCCAGCAGTTACGAGAAAAGTCATGATACGCAGTATTTT; CDR3aa: CASSYEKSHDTQYF
len: 16; j_gene: TRBJ2-1; v_gene: TRBV7-8; d_gene: NA; abundance: NA; CDR3nt: TGTGCCAGCAGCTTAATCGGGGAGTTAAGCTACAATGAGCAGTTCTTC; CDR3aa: CASSLIGELSYNEQFF
len: 15; j_gene: TRBJ2-5; v_gene: TRBV9; d_gene: NA; abundance: NA; CDR3nt: TGTGCCAGCAGCGTCCGGCCCCAGGACAAAGAGACCCAGTACTTC; CDR3aa: CASSVRPQDKETQYF
len: 17; j_gene: TRBJ1-3; v_gene: TRBV5-6; d_gene: TRBD1; abundance: NA; CDR3nt: TGTGCCAGCAGCCTCGGACAGGGATGGGCCTCTGGAAACACCATATATTTT; CDR3aa: CASSLGQGWASGNTIYF
len: 13; j_gene: TRBJ1-1; v_gene: TRBV5-1; d_gene: NA; abundance: NA; CDR3nt: TGCGCCAGCAGCTTAACAGCGGGGACTGAAGCTTTCTTT; CDR3aa: CASSLTAGTEAFF
len: 15; j_gene: TRBJ2-7; v_gene: TRBV6-5; d_gene: TRBD1; abundance: NA; CDR3nt: TGTGCCAGCAGTAGAGACAGGGCGATCTCCTACGAGCAGTACTTC; CDR3aa: CASSRDRAISYEQYF
len: 14; j_gene: TRBJ1-2; v_gene: TRBV28; d_gene: NA; abundance: NA; CDR3nt: TGTGCCAGCAGTTTGGGGGGTAATAACTATGGCTACACCTTC; CDR3aa: CASSLGGNNYGYTF
len: 15; j_gene: TRBJ2-3; v_gene: TRBV11-2; d_gene: NA; abundance: NA; CDR3nt: TGTGCCAGCAGCTTAGGCTTAGACTTTCGAGATACGCAGTATTTT; CDR3aa: CASSLGLDFRDTQYF
len: 14; j_gene: TRBJ2-7; v_gene: TRBV10-1; d_gene: NA; abundance: NA; CDR3nt: TGCGCCAGCAGTGATCTTCCCAGGATTTACGAGCAGTACTTC; CDR3aa: CASSDLPRIYEQYF
len: 14; j_gene: TRBJ2-7; v_gene: TRBV29-1; d_gene: NA; abundance: NA; CDR3nt: TGCAGCGTTGGATTAGGGGCTGTTGGAACGGAGCAGTACTTC; CDR3aa: CSVGLGAVGTEQYF
len: 16; j_gene: TRBJ2-5; v_gene: TRBV7-2; d_gene: TRBD1; abundance: NA; CDR3nt: TGTGCCAGCAGCGCGTGGGCAGGGGGCCCCCAAGAGACCCAGTACTTC; CDR3aa: CASSAWAGGPQETQYF
len: 15; j_gene: TRBJ2-7; v_gene: TRBV9; d_gene: NA; abundance: NA; CDR3nt: TGTGCCAGCAGCGCAAGGGAGGGGGCGGGACGCGAGCAGTACTTC; CDR3aa: CASSAREGAGREQYF
len: 14; j_gene: TRBJ2-7; v_gene: TRBV27; d_gene: NA; abundance: NA; CDR3nt: TGTGCCAGCAGTTTAGCTGCCAGAGCCTACGAGCAGTACTTC; CDR3aa: CASSLAARAYEQYF
len: 13; j_gene: TRBJ1-2; v_gene: TRBV27; d_gene: NA; abundance: NA; CDR3nt: TGTGCCAGCAGCCGTCAGGATCACTATGGCTACACCTTC; CDR3aa: CASSRQDHYGYTF
len: 15; j_gene: TRBJ2-3; v_gene: TRBV6-5; d_gene: TRBD2; abundance: NA; CDR3nt: TGTGCCAGCAGCCGGGGGAGGGCCAAGACAGATACGCAGTATTTT; CDR3aa: CASSRGRAKTDTQYF
len: 14; j_gene: TRBJ1-2; v_gene: TRBV11-2; d_gene: NA; abundance: NA; CDR3nt: TGTGCCAGCAGCTTAGATCGCGAGGTGTGGGGCTACACCTTC; CDR3aa: CASSLDREVWGYTF
len: 15; j_gene: TRBJ1-2; v_gene: TRBV4-1; d_gene: TRBD1; abundance: NA; CDR3nt: TGCGCCAGCGTATCGGTACAGGGGGCGCTTAGTGGCTACACCTTC; CDR3aa: CASVSVQGALSGYTF
len: 15; j_gene: TRBJ2-7; v_gene: TRBV25-1; d_gene: TRBD1; abundance: NA; CDR3nt: TGTGCCAGCAGTGTCCCGGGACAGAGATTCTACGAGCAGTACTTC; CDR3aa: CASSVPGQRFYEQYF